This T cell receptor (beta chain) stems from a study of blood T cell repertoires in COVID-19. The study recruited people aged about 18 to 95 years across 20 to 30 US areas. Each recovered donor of Cohort 3 presented with two negative PCRs, clearance, or symptom resolution. Profiling relied on immunoSEQ multiplex PCR, and the TCRdb table lists in-frame clones only, not all of them. The table has 310,000 or so clones, approximately 90% seen once. There are 15 residues in the CDR3. The germline V gene has CDR1 MDHEN and CDR2 SYDVKM. V lost 6 bases, J lost 12 bases, and 12 bases stayed unmatched. The count of this clone is one.

The rearrangement joins TRBV28 to TRBJ2-5, with 14 bases lining up with TRBD2. The sequence was obtained from a woman under 30 who had recovered from COVID-19. Sequencing was performed on PBMCs or T cells enriched from blood (not recorded which). This CDR3 is CASSPGTSGGPGEYF. The CDR3 DNA is TGTGCCAGCAGCCCCGGGACTAGCGGGGGCCCCGGCGAGTACTTC. Complete variable domain (other parts from reference TRBV28 and TRBJ2-5): DVKVTQSSRYLVKRTGEKVFLECVQDMDHENMFWYRQDPGLGLRLIYFSYDVKMKEKGDIPEGYSVSREKKERFSLILESASTNQTSMYLCASSPGTSGGPGEYFGPGTRLLVL.